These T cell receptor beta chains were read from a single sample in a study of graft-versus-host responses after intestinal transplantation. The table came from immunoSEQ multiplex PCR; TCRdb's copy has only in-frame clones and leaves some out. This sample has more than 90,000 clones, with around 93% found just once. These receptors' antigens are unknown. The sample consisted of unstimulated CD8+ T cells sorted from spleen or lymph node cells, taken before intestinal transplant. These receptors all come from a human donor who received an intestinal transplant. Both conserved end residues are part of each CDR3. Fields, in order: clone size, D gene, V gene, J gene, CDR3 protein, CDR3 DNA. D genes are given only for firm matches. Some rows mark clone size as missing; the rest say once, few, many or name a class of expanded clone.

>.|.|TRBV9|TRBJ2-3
CASSVSGAGTDTQYF
TGTGCCAGCAGCGTATCAGGTGCCGGCACAGATACGCAGTATTTT
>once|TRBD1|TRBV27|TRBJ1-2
CASNKLPGGPGYTF
TGTGCCAGCAACAAACTACCAGGGGGACCTGGCTACACCTTC
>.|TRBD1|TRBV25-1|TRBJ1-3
CASSESPGGAGTIYF
TGTGCCAGCAGTGAATCCCCAGGGGGCGCGGGCACCATATATTTT
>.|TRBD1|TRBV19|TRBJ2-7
CASSMSQGGRDEQYF
TGTGCCAGTAGTATGAGTCAAGGGGGCAGGGACGAGCAGTACTTC
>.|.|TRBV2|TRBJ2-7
CAEDAGGEQYF
TGTGCCGAGGACGCCGGGGGCGAGCAGTACTTC
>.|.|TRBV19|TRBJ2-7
CASSIGYEQYF
TGTGCCAGTAGTATCGGGTACGAGCAGTACTTC
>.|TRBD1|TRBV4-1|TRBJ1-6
CASSQDKGAGSPLHF
TGCGCCAGCAGCCAAGATAAGGGGGCGGGATCACCCCTCCACTTT
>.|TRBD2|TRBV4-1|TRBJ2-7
CASSPNPTSGGAYEQYF
TGCGCCAGCAGCCCTAACCCGACTAGCGGGGGGGCCTACGAGCAGTACTTC
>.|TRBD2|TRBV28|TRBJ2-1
CASSSTSGDYNEQFF
TGTGCCAGCAGTTCGACTAGCGGGGATTACAATGAGCAGTTCTTC
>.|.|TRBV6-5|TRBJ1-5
CASSDSRGSNQPQHF
TGTGCCAGCAGCGACTCCCGGGGTAGCAATCAGCCCCAGCATTTT
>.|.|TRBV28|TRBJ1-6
CASTSEPNSPLHF
TGTGCCAGCACTTCAGAACCTAATTCACCCCTCCACTTT
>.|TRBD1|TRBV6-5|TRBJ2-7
CASSTGQGTHEQYF
TGTGCCAGCAGTACGGGACAGGGGACCCACGAGCAGTACTTC
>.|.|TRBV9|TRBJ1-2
CASSGGGVHGYTF
TGTGCCAGCAGCGGGGGGGGAGTACATGGCTACACCTTC
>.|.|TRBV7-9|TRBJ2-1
CASSPGDLSSYNEQFF
TGTGCCAGCAGCCCGGGAGACTTGAGCTCCTACAATGAGCAGTTCTTC
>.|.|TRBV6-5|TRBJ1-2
CASSQLGLSNYGYTF
TGTGCCAGCAGCCAATTGGGACTCTCAAACTATGGCTACACCTTC
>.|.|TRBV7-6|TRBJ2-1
CASSFDLAFGNEQFF
TGTGCCAGCAGCTTCGACCTAGCGTTTGGCAATGAGCAGTTCTTC
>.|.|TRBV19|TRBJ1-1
CASSPGDTEAFF
TGTGCCAGTAGTCCGGGGGACACTGAAGCTTTCTTT
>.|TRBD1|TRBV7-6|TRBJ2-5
CASSSTGGETQYF
TGTGCCAGCAGCTCTACAGGGGGTGAGACCCAGTACTTC
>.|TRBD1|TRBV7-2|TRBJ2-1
CASSLGQGHNEQFF
TGTGCCAGCAGCTTGGGACAGGGTCATAATGAGCAGTTCTTC
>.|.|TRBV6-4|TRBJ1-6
CASSELGGGDSPLHF
TGTGCCAGCAGTGAACTGGGAGGCGGGGATTCACCCCTCCACTTT
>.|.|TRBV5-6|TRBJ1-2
CASSLTGINGYTF
TGTGCCAGCAGCTTAACGGGGATCAATGGCTACACCTTC
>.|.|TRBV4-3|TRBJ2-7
CASSQVIGPSSYEQYF
TGCGCCAGCAGCCAAGTTATTGGCCCTAGCTCCTACGAGCAGTACTTC
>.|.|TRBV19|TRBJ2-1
CARRPGLSPPEQFF
TGTGCCCGAAGGCCGGGTTTATCCCCCCCTGAGCAGTTCTTC
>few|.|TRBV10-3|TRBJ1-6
CAISEGWNSPLHF
TGTGCCATCAGTGAGGGCTGGAATTCACCCCTCCACTTT
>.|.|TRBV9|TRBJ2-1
CASSPRDRSSYNEQFF
TGTGCCAGCAGCCCCCGCGACAGAAGCTCCTACAATGAGCAGTTCTTC
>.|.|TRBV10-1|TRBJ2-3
CASNGGWHNSTDTQYF
TGCGCCAGCAATGGAGGGTGGCACAACAGCACAGATACGCAGTATTTT
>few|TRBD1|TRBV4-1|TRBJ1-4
CASSQRPGQYEKLFF
TGCGCCAGCAGCCAACGACCGGGACAGTATGAAAAACTGTTTTTT
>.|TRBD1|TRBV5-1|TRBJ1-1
CASSPDRTNTEAFF
TGCGCCAGCAGCCCGGACAGGACCAACACTGAAGCTTTCTTT
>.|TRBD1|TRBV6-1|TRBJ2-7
CASSFGQGPEQYF
TGTGCCAGCAGTTTCGGACAGGGACCGGAGCAGTACTTC
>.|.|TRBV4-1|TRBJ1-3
CASSQDQGSYGNTIYF
TGCGCCAGCAGCCAAGATCAGGGGTCATACGGAAACACCATATATTTT
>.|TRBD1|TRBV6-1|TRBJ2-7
CASSDSAGGLYEQYF
TGTGCCAGCAGTGACTCCGCAGGGGGCCTTTACGAGCAGTACTTC
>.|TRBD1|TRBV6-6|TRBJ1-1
CASSSPGQQNTEAFF
TGTGCCAGCAGTTCCCCGGGACAGCAGAACACTGAAGCTTTCTTT
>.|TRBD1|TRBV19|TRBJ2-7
CASSTADRTYEQYF
TGTGCCAGTAGTACCGCGGACAGGACCTACGAGCAGTACTTC
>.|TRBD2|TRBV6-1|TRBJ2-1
CASSDPGLAGVVDEQFF
TGTGCCAGCAGTGACCCGGGACTAGCGGGAGTGGTCGATGAGCAGTTCTTC
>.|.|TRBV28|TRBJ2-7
CASSDNSGPVTYEQYF
TGTGCCAGCAGTGACAATAGCGGCCCTGTGACCTACGAGCAGTACTTC
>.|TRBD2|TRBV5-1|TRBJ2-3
CASSPSGGVTDTQYF
TGCGCCAGCAGCCCGAGCGGGGGAGTCACAGATACGCAGTATTTT
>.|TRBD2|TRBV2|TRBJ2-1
CASGAGRGAYNEQFF
TGTGCCAGCGGAGCGGGAAGGGGCGCGTACAATGAGCAGTTCTTC